This T cell receptor beta chain derives from a study of spatial heterogeneity in lung cancer (dated by TCRdb to between 2018 and 2021). Notes on the research overall: Beta-chain transcripts were consistently detected in greater numbers than alpha-chain transcripts, which likely reflected higher beta-chain transcript abundance. In the raw uncorrected reads, each unique combination of TCR and UMI appeared on average more than ten times. The study linked features of the TCR repertoire to counts of nonsynonymous mutations, which were determined by whole-exome sequencing of tumor tissue. In non-small cell lung cancer, the study made a quantitative comparison of TCR alpha and beta repertoires among multiple tumor regions, matched nontumor lung and blood. At surgery, roughly 220 tumor regions, around 68 matched nontumor lung samples and about 56 PBMC samples were TCR-sequenced for both alpha and beta chains. Overall results and qualifications from the work: Confirming at a functional level the hypothesis that regional TCRs recognize regional mutations was considered to require additional single-cell paired TCR alpha and beta sequencing. Ubiquitous expanded tumor TCRs were found in blood more often at tumor resection than at routine follow-up.

CDR1 and CDR2 (ENHRY, SYGVKD) derive from the germline V gene. Germline trimming: 3 bases from V, 2 bases from J; junction bases outside gene matches: 11. Including cysteine and phenylalanine, the CDR3 has 17 amino acids. The CDR3 DNA has 51 bases and is translated from base 1. This specimen's time point label, per the study, means: sample taken at primary tumor resection. Without any cell sorting, TCR sequencing was performed on whole RNA extracted either from tumor and nontumor lung tissue or from cryopreserved PBMC samples. The donors were some 76 patients from the lung TRACERx cohort who had early-stage, untreated non-small cell lung cancer. Only patients with enough RNA available from two or more tumor regions were chosen for TCR sequencing. Remarks on this clonotype: Its antigen is not yet known. No qualities accompany the bases; no much larger clone lies one base away.

The receptor library was made with 5' RACE. The instrument given in TCRdb is NextSeq 500. In the TCR library protocol, a unique molecular identifier was attached to each TCR cDNA molecule so that PCR and sequencing errors could be corrected. In the paper's pipeline: Decombinator tools were used for TCR identification, UMI-based error correction and CDR3 extraction. TCRs above a frequency of 2 per 1,000, corresponding to the top 1% of the tumor frequency distribution, were defined as expanded. Renyi diversity was calculated using the R vegan package after each repertoire was subsampled 100 times to 5,000 TCRs. CDR3 similarity networks were constructed using string-kernel similarity of amino acid triplets, with links drawn between CDR3s whose pairwise similarity was above 0.82. In-frame beta chains were kept once TCRdb had trimmed the public reads at Q25 with fastp and called clones with MiXCR. Every entry covers one CDR3 protein and lists the most common genes and DNA from its rows. The V and J calls follow TCRdb's processing rather than the paper's. This sample comprises about 86,000 distinct CDR3 sequences, around 12% of them detected only once. The top ten clones comprise 4.5% to 5.5% of the sample.

The rearranged chain carries TRBV10-3 and TRBJ2-3, and TRBD2 matches 7 of the central bases. This TCR was sampled from a male donor with early-stage non-small cell lung cancer. Sample: PBMCs, taken at surgery. The DNA is TGTGCCATCAGTGAAAGAGGGAGGGAGACTTACACAGATACGCAGTATTTT. It is translated as CAISERGRETYTDTQYF.